This section outlines one T cell receptor (beta chain) sequence together with its context. Its antigen remains unknown. The data were obtained in a study of OX40 agonist ivuxolimab in advanced cancers. Study as a whole: Three patients got partial responses; one had hepatocellular carcinoma and two had cutaneous melanoma.

Clones were sequenced by immunoSEQ multiplex PCR, and TCRdb holds only the in-frame ones, with some missing. The sample shows 52,000 or so clones, around 82% of them seen only once. Whole-study results and caveats: CD8+ T cells (on average) carried more expanded clones than CD4+ T cells. Dose levels from 0.1 to 3.0 mg/kg saw CD4+ and CD8+ blood T cells expand clonally by week 6.

The CDR3 loop spans 14 amino acids. Germline V gives CDR1 GTSNPN, CDR2 SVGIG (reference sequence). V shed 4 bases and J shed 7 bases, with 19 bases lying between them. Sequenced here: CD4+ or CD8+ T cells sorted from blood, sampled in a trial of the OX40 agonist ivuxolimab. This clonotype was sampled from an adult with an advanced solid tumor such as melanoma, head and neck, liver or kidney cancer. The rearrangement joins TRBV30 to TRBJ1-2; unclear D gene. CDR3 in amino acids: CAWNRAGIPAGYTF. The CDR3 DNA reads as TGTGCCTGGAATCGAGCGGGGATACCTGCTGGCTACACCTTC.